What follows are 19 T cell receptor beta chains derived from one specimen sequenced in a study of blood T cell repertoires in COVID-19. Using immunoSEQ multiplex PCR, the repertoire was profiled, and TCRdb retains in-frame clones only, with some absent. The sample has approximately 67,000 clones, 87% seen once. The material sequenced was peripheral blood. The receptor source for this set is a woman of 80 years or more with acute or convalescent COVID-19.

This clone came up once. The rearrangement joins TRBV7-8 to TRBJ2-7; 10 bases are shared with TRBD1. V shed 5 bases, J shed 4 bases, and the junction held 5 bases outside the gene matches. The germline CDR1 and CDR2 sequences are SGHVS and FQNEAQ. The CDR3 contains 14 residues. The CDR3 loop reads CASSPTGGEYEQYF. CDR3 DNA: TGTGCCAGCAGCCCGACAGGGGGCGAGTACGAGCAGTACTTC.

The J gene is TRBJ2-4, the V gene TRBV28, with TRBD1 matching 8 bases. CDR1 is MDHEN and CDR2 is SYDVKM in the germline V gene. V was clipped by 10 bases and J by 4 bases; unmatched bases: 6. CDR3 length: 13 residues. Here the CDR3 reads CATRDRGKNIQYF. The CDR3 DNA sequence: TGTGCCACCAGAGACAGGGGTAAAAACATTCAGTACTTC.

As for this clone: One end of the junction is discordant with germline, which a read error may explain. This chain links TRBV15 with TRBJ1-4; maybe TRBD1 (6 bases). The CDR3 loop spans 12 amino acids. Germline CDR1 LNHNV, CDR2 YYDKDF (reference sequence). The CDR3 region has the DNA TGTGCCACCAGCAGAGGGGACAAACCCCTTATTTTT. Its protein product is CATSRGDKPLIF.

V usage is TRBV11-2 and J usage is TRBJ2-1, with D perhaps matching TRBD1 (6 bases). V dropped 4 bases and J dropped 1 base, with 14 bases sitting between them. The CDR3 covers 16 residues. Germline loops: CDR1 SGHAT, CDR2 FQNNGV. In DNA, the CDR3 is TGTGCCAGCAGCTCCATTACAGGGCAATCCTACAATGAGCAGTTCTTC. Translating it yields CASSSITGQSYNEQFF. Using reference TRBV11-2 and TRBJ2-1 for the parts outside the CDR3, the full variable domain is EAGVAQSPRYKIIEKRQSVAFWCNPISGHATLYWYQQILGQGPKLLIQFQNNGVVDDSQLPKDRFSAERLKGVDSTLKIQPAKLEDSAVYLCASSSITGQSYNEQFFGPGTRLTVL.

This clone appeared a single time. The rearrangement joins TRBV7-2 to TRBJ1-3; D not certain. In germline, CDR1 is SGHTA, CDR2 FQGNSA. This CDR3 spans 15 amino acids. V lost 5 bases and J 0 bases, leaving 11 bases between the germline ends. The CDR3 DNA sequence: TGTGCCAGCAGCCCAACACGTTACTCTGGAAACACCATATATTTT. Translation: CASSPTRYSGNTIYF.

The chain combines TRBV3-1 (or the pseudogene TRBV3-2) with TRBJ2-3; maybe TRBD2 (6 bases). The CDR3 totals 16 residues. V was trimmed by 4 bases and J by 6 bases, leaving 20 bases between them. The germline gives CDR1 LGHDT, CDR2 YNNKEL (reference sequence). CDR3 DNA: TGTGCCAGCAGCCCGTCTGGGGGGAGGACCATTGATACGCAGTATTTT. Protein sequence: CASSPSGGRTIDTQYF.

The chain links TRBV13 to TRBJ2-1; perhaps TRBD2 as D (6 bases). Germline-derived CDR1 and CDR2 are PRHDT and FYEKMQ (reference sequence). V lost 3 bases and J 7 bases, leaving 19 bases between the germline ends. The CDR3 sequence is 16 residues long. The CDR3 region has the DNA TGTGCCAGCAGCTTCGGTGCCTGGAGGGGTGGGAATGAGCAGTTCTTC. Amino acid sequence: CASSFGAWRGGNEQFF.

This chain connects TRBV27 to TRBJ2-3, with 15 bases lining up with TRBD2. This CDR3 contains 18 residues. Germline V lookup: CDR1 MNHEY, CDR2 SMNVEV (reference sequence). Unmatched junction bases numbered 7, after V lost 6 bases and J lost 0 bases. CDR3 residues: CASSLGLAGGISTDTQYF. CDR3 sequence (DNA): TGTGCCAGCAGCCTGGGACTAGCGGGGGGAATTAGCACAGATACGCAGTATTTT.

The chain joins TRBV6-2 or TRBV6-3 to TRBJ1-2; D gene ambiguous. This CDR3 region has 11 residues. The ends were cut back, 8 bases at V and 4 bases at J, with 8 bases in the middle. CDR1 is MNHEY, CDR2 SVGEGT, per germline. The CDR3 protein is CASGHFYGYTF. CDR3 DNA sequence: TGTGCCAGCGGCCACTTCTATGGCTACACCTTC.

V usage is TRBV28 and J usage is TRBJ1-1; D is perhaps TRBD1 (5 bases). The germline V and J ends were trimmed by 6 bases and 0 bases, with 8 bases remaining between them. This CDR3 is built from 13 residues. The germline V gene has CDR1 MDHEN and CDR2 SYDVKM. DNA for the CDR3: TGTGCCAGCAGGCAGACAGTGAACACTGAAGCTTTCTTT. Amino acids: CASRQTVNTEAFF.

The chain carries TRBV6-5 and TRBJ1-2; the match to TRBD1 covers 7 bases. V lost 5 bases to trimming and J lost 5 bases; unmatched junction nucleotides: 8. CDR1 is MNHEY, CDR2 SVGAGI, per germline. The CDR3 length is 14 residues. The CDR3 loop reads CASSPRDRVYGYTF. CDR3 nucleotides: TGTGCCAGCAGTCCCCGGGACAGAGTATATGGCTACACCTTC.

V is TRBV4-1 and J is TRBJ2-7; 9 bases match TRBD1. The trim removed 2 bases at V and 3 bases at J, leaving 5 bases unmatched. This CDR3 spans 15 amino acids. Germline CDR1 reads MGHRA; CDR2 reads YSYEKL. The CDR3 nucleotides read TGCGCCAGCAGCCAACCCGGGACAGGGATCTACGAGCAGTACTTC. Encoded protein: CASSQPGTGIYEQYF.

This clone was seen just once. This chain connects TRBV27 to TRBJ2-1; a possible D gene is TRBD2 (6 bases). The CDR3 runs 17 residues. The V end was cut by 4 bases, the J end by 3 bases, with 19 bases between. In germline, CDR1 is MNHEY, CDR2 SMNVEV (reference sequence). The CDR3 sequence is CASSSITGSGIYNEQFF. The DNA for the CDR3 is TGTGCCAGCAGTTCAATTACGGGTAGCGGAATCTACAATGAGCAGTTCTTC.

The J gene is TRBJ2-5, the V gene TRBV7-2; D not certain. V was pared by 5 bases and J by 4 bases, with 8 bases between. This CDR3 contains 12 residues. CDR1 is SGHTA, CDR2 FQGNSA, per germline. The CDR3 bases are TGTGCCAGCAGCCGGGTGGGAGAGACCCAGTACTTC. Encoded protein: CASSRVGETQYF.

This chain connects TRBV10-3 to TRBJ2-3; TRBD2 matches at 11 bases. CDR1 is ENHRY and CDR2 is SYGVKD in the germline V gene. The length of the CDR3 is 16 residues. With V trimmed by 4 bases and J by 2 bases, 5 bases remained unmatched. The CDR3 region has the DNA TGTGCCATCAGTGGTAGCGGGGGGGCCCACACAGATACGCAGTATTTT. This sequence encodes CAISGSGGAHTDTQYF.

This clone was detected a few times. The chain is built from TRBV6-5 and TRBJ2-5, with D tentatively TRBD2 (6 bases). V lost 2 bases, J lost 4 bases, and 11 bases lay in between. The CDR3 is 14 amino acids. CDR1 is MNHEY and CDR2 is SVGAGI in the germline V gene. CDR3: CASSYMGTSETQYF. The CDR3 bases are TGTGCCAGCAGTTACATGGGGACTTCAGAGACCCAGTACTTC.

The CDR3 here is CASSARDSLNQPQHF. The DNA of the CDR3 is TGTGCCAGCAGTGCCCGGGACAGCTTGAATCAGCCCCAGCATTTT. The chain has TRBV28 and TRBJ1-5; TRBD1 matches at 7 bases. Germline V CDR1 and CDR2: MDHEN, SYDVKM. V lost 5 bases, J lost 4 bases, and 8 bases stayed unmatched. CDR3 length: 15 residues.

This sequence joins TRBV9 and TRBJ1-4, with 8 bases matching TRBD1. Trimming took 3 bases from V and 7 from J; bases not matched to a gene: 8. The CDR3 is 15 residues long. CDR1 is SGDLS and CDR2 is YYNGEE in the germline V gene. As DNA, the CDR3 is TGTGCCAGCAGCGCCGGACAGGGATTACGTGAAAAACTGTTTTTT. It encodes CASSAGQGLREKLFF.

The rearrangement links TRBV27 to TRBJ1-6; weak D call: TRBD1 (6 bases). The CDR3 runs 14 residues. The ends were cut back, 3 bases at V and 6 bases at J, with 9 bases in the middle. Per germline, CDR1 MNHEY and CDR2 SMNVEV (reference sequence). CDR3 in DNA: TGTGCCAGCAGTTTGTGGGGGCGTAATTCACCCCTCCACTTT. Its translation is CASSLWGRNSPLHF.